This T cell receptor beta chain stems from a study of blood T cell repertoires in COVID-19. Germline V CDR1 and CDR2: MGHRA, YSYEKL. V was trimmed by 3 bases and J by 4 bases, leaving 9 bases between them. This CDR3 comprises 13 residues. In Seattle, patients joined the study during active infection and were tracked longitudinally. Profiling relied on immunoSEQ multiplex PCR, and the TCRdb table lists in-frame clones only, not all of them. This sample yields over 250,000 clones, of which 75% to 90% are seen a single time; about 12% belongs to the top ten. Sequenced input: peripheral blood. The rearrangement uses TRBV4-1 and TRBJ1-2, with D uncertain. The sequence was collected from a woman aged 65 to 85 with COVID-19, enrolled during active disease. The CDR3 sequence is CASSHGSIYGYTF. As DNA, the CDR3 is TGCGCCAGCAGCCATGGGAGTATCTATGGCTACACCTTC.